This is a list of T cell receptor beta chains from one sample in a study. TCRdb called the 5' RACE reads again in MiXCR, with one record for every CDR3 protein. The repertoire holds 9,500 to 15,000 distinct CDR3 sequences, roughly 47% seen once, with around 13% in the top ten. Source material: tumor-infiltrating Tregs sorted from the breast tumor. The source is a female donor with breast cancer. Both conserved end residues are part of each CDR3. The D gene is left open where the match is weak. The size entry is marked missing in some rows and otherwise reads once, few, many or a size class.

clone_size,j_call,cdr3_length,d_call,v_call,cdr3_aa,cdr3_nt
NA,TRBJ1-1,13,NA,TRBV27,CASSRAWEPEAFF,TGTGCCAGCAGTCGGGCTTGGGAACCTGAAGCTTTCTTT
NA,TRBJ1-2,13,NA,TRBV20-1,CSAPPTGSYGYTF,TGCAGTGCTCCCCCGACAGGATCCTATGGCTACACCTTC
few,TRBJ2-3,17,NA,TRBV5-5,CASSLGTSSRSTDTQYF,TGTGCCAGCAGCTTGGGTACTAGCAGTCGCAGCACAGATACGCAGTATTTT
few,TRBJ1-1,13,NA,TRBV10-3,CAIAGSFDTEAFF,TGTGCCATCGCGGGGTCGTTTGACACTGAAGCTTTCTTT
few,TRBJ2-4,16,TRBD2,TRBV7-2,CASSFVSGRVSGIQYF,TGTGCCAGCAGCTTCGTTAGCGGGAGGGTCTCCGGGATTCAGTACTTC
few,TRBJ2-3,13,NA,TRBV7-8,CASRLVSADTQYF,TGTGCCAGCAGACTAGTCTCAGCAGATACGCAGTATTTT
NA,TRBJ2-2,16,TRBD2,TRBV6-1,CASSALGRVSTGELFF,TGTGCCAGCAGTGCTCTCGGGAGGGTTAGCACCGGGGAGCTGTTTTTT
few,TRBJ1-5,14,TRBD1,TRBV20-1,CSAQGQGLDQPQHF,TGCAGTGCCCAAGGACAGGGACTAGATCAGCCCCAGCATTTT
NA,TRBJ2-1,15,TRBD2,TRBV20-1,CSAREGTRRSGEQFF,TGCAGTGCTAGAGAGGGGACTAGAAGGTCAGGTGAGCAGTTCTTC
NA,TRBJ1-3,17,TRBD1,TRBV4-1,CASSQIQGANSGNTIYF,TGCGCCAGCAGCCAAATACAGGGGGCGAACTCTGGAAACACCATATATTTT
few,TRBJ1-2,13,NA,TRBV5-1,CASSFPGARGYTF,TGCGCCAGCAGCTTCCCCGGGGCCCGGGGCTACACCTTC
NA,TRBJ1-6,15,TRBD1,TRBV20-1,CSARTPGQGSSPLHF,TGCAGTGCTAGAACCCCGGGACAGGGATCCTCACCCCTCCACTTT
NA,TRBJ2-3,16,NA,TRBV12-3/TRBV12-4,CASSFMARTSTDTQYF,TGTGCCAGCAGTTTTATGGCCCGAACAAGCACAGATACGCAGTATTTT
NA,TRBJ1-4,13,NA,TRBV30,CAWSVGTGEKLFF,TGTGCCTGGAGTGTAGGGACCGGAGAAAAACTGTTTTTT
few,TRBJ1-5,16,NA,TRBV4-1,CASSQRVGSGNQPQHF,TGCGCCAGCAGCCAAAGGGTAGGGTCTGGAAATCAGCCCCAGCATTTT
NA,TRBJ2-1,11,NA,TRBV20-1,CSARADHEQFF,TGCAGTGCTAGAGCCGACCATGAGCAGTTCTTC
few,TRBJ2-4,13,NA,TRBV12-3/TRBV12-4,CASSLGGGNIQYF,TGTGCCAGCAGTTTAGGTGGGGGGAACATTCAGTACTTC
few,TRBJ1-2,13,NA,TRBV20-1,CSASEGSNYGYTF,TGCAGTGCTAGCGAGGGGTCTAACTATGGCTACACCTTC
NA,TRBJ2-5,14,TRBD1,TRBV6-2/TRBV6-3,CASSSGQVGETQYF,TGTGCCAGCAGTTCGGGACAGGTCGGGGAGACCCAGTACTTC
NA,TRBJ2-1,16,NA,TRBV20-1,CSAEAGTPLSIDEQFF,TGCAGTGCGGAGGCGGGGACACCCCTCTCGATCGATGAGCAGTTCTTC
NA,TRBJ2-7,12,NA,TRBV30,CAWSSVPYEQYF,TGTGCCTGGTCTAGCGTCCCCTACGAGCAGTACTTC
NA,TRBJ2-1,16,TRBD1,TRBV4-3,CASSPDRDRIYNEQFF,TGCGCCAGCAGCCCGGACCGGGACAGGATTTACAATGAGCAGTTCTTC
few,TRBJ1-2,15,NA,TRBV20-1,CSARAPGGTSYGYTF,TGCAGTGCTAGAGCCCCCGGCGGGACATCGTATGGCTACACCTTC
NA,TRBJ2-1,16,NA,TRBV4-1,CASLPSPELDFDEQFF,TGCGCCAGCTTACCAAGTCCGGAACTAGATTTCGATGAGCAGTTCTTC